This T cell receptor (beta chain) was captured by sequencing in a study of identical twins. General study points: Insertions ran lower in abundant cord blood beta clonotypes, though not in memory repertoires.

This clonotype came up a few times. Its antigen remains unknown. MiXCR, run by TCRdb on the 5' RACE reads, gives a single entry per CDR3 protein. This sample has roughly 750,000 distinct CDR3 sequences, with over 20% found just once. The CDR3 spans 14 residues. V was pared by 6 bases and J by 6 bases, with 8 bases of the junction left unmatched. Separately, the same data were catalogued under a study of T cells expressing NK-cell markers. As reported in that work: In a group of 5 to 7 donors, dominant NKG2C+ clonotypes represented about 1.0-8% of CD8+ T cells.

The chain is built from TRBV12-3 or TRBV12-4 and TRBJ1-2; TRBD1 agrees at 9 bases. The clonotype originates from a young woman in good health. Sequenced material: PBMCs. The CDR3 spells CASSPTGGGDGYTF. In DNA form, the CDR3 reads TGTGCCAGCAGCCCAACAGGGGGCGGGGATGGCTACACCTTC.